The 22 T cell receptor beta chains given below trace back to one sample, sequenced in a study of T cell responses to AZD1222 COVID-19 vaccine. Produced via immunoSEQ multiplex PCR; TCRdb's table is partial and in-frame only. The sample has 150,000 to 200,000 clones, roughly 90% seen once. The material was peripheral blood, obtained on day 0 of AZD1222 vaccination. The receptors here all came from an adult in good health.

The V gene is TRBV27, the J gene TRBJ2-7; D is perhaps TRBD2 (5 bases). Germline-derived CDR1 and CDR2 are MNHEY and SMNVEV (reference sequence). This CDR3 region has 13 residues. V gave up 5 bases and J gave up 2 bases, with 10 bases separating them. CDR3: CASSARLTYEQYF. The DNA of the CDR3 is TGTGCCAGCAGTGCGAGACTAACCTACGAGCAGTACTTC.

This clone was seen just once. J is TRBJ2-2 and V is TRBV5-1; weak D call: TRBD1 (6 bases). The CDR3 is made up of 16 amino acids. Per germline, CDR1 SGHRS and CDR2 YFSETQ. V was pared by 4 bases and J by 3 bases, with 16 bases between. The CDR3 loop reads CASSPNRVGDTGELFF. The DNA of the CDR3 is TGCGCCAGCAGCCCCAACAGGGTGGGGGACACCGGGGAGCTGTTTTTT.

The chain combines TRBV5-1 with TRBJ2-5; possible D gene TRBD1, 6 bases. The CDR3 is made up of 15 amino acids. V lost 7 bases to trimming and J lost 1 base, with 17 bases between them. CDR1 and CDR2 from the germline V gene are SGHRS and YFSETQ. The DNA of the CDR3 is TGCGCCAGCGGATACGACGGACAGAGCCAAGAGACCCAGTACTTC. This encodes CASGYDGQSQETQYF.

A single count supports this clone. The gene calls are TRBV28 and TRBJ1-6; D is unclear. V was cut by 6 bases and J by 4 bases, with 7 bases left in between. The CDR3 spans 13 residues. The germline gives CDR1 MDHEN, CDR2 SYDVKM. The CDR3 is CASRQQYNSPLHF. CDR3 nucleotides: TGTGCCAGCAGGCAGCAATATAATTCACCCCTCCACTTT.

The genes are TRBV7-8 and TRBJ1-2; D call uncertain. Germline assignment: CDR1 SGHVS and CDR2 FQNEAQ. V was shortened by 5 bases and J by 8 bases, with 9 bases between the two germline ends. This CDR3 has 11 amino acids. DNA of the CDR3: TGTGCCAGCAGCACGGGAGGCGGCTACACCTTC. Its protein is CASSTGGGYTF.

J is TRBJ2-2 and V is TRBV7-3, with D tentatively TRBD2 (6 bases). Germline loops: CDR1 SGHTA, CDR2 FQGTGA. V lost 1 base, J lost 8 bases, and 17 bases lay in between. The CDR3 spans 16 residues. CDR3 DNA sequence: TGTGCCAGCAGCTTAAACCCACTAGCTGCCGCGGGGGAGCTGTTTTTT. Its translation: CASSLNPLAAAGELFF.

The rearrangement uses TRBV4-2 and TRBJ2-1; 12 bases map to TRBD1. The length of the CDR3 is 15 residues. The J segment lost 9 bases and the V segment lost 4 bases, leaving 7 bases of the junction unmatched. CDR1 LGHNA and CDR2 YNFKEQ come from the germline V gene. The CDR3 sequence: CASSPGTGGFTEQFF. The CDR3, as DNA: TGTGCCAGCAGCCCCGGGACAGGGGGCTTTACTGAGCAGTTCTTC.

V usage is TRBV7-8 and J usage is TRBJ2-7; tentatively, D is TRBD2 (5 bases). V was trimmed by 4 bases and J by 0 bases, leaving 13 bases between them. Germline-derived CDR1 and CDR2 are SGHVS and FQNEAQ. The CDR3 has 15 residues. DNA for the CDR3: TGTGCCAGCAGCTCAAGAGTTGGGAGCTCCTACGAGCAGTACTTC. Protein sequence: CASSSRVGSSYEQYF.

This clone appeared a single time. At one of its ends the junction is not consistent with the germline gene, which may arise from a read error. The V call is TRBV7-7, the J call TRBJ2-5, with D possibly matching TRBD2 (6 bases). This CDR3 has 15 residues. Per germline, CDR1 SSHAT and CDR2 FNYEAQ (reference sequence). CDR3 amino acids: CASSLGSGVGETQYF. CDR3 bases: TGTGCTAGCAGCTTAGGTTCGGGGGTTGGGGAGACCCAGTACTTC.

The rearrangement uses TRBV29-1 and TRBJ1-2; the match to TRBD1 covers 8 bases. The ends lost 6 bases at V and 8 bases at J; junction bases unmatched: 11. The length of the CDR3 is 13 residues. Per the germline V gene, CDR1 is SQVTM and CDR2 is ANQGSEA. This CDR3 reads CSVHETGVVGYTF. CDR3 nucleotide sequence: TGCAGCGTCCACGAGACAGGGGTCGTGGGCTACACCTTC.

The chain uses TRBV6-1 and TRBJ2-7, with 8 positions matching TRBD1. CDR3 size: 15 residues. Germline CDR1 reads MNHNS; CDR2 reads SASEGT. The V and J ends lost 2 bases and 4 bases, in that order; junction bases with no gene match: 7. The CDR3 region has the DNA TGTGCCAGCAGTGAATGGCAGGGGGCTTCATACGAGCAGTACTTC. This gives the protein CASSEWQGASYEQYF.

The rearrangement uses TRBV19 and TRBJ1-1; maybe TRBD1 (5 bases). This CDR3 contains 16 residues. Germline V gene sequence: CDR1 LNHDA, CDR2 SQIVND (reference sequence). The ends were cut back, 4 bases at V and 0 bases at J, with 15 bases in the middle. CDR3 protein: CASSTNRQTLNTEAFF. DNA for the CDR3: TGTGCCAGTAGTACTAATCGACAGACGCTGAACACTGAAGCTTTCTTT.

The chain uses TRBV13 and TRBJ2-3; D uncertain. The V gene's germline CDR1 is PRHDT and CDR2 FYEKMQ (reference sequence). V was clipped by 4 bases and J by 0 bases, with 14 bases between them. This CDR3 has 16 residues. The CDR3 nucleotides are TGTGCCAGCAGCTCCAGGACGTCCACTAGCACAGATACGCAGTATTTT. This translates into CASSSRTSTSTDTQYF.

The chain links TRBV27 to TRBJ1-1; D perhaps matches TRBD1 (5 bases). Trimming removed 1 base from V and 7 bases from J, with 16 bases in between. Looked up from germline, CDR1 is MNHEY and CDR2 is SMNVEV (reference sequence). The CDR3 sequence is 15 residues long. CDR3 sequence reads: CASSLYDPGGYEAFF. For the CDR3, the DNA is TGTGCCAGCAGTTTATATGACCCCGGGGGATATGAAGCTTTCTTT.

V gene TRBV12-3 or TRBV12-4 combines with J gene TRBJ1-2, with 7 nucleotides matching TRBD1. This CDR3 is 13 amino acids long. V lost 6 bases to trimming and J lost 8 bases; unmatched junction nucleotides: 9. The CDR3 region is CASRSTGAGGYTF. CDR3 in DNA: TGTGCCAGCAGGTCTACAGGGGCCGGGGGCTACACCTTC.

The CDR3 here is CASSSSLGEKLFF. CDR3 nucleotide sequence: TGTGCCAGCAGCTCCTCATTGGGAGAAAAACTGTTTTTT. The chain combines TRBV14 with TRBJ1-4; D is undetermined. This CDR3 spans 13 amino acids. The germline gives CDR1 SGHDN, CDR2 FVKESK. The V gene lost 5 bases and the J gene lost 8 bases, with 12 bases spanning the gap.

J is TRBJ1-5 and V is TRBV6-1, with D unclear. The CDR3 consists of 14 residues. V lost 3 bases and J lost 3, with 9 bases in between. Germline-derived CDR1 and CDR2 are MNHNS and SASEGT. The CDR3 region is CASSDSGFNQPQHF. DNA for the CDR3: TGTGCCAGCAGTGATTCGGGGTTCAATCAGCCCCAGCATTTT.

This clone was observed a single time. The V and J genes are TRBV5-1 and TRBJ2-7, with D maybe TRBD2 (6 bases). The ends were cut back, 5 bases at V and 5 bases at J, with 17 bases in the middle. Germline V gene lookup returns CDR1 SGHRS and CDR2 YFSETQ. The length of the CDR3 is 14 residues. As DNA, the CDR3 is TGCGCCAGCAGTTCGATTGGGGGGACGGACGAGCAGTACTTC. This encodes CASSSIGGTDEQYF.

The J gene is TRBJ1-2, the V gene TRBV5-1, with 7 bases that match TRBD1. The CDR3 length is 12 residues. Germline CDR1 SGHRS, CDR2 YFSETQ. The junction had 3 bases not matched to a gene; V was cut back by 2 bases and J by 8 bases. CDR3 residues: CASSFDRDGYTF. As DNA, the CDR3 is TGCGCCAGCAGCTTCGACAGGGACGGCTACACCTTC.

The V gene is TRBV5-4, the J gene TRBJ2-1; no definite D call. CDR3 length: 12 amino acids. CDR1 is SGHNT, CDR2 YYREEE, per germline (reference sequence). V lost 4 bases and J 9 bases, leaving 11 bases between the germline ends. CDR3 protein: CASSRPGLEQFF. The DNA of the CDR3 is TGTGCCAGCAGCCGCCCCGGGCTTGAGCAGTTCTTC.

The CDR3: CASSSKDRVDTGELFF. CDR3 nucleotides: TGTGCCAGCAGCTCAAAGGACAGGGTTGACACCGGGGAGCTGTTTTTT. The V and J genes are TRBV7-9 and TRBJ2-2; 8 bases line up with TRBD1. The V segment lost 4 bases and the J segment 3 bases; nucleotides outside the gene matches: 7. The CDR3 has 16 amino acids. Germline loops: CDR1 SEHNR, CDR2 FQNEAQ (reference sequence).

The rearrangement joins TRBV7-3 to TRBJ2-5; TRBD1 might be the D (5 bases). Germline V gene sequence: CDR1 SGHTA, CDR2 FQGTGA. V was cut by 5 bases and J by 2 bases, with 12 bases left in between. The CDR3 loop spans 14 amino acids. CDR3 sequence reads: CASSLTEEQETQYF. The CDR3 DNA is TGTGCCAGCAGCCTGACAGAGGAACAAGAGACCCAGTACTTC.